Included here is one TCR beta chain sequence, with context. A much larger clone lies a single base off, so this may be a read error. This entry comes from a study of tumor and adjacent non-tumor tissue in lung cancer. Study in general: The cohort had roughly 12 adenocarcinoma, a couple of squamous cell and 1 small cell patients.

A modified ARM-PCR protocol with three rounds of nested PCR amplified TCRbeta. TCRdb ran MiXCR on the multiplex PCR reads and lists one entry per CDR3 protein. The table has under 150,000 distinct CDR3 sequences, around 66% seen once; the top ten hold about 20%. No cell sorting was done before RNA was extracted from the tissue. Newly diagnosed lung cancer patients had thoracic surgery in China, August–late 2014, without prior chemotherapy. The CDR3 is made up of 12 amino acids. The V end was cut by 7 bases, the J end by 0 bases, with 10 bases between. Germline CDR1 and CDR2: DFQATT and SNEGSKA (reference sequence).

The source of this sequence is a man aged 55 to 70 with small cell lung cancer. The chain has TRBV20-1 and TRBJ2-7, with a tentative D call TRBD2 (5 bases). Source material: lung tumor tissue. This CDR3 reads CSVLGDSYEQYF. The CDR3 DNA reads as TGCAGTGTCTTGGGAGACTCCTACGAGCAGTACTTC.